One sample yielded the 25 T cell receptor beta chains listed below, sequenced in a study of cytomegalovirus exposure and HLA in healthy donors (TCRdb year 2017). The method behind the library was the immunoSEQ multiplex PCR assay. The multiplex PCR relied on a mix of 60 forward primers for TCR Vbeta segments and 13 reverse primers for TCR Jbeta segments. TCRdb re-hosts the immuneACCESS table, in-frame sequences only. Its copies lack some clones; in the studies checked, an unresolved V gene accounts for under half of them, and the cause for the rest is not known. The sample includes fewer than 250,000 clones, with 80% to 90% observed a single time. About 3.1% of the sample belongs to the ten largest clones. The source material was PBMCs. All receptors come from a man aged 30 to 45 in good health and CMV-seronegative.

The chain recombines TRBV5-4 with TRBJ2-2, with TRBD2 matching 9 bases. CDR1 and CDR2 from the germline V gene are SGHNT and YYREEE (reference sequence). The CDR3 is made up of 17 amino acids. V lost 4 bases, J lost 3 bases, and 10 bases stayed unmatched. CDR3 protein: CASSPSGGLLDTGELFF. CDR3 bases: TGTGCCAGCAGCCCGAGCGGGGGGCTTCTAGACACCGGGGAGCTGTTTTTT.

The CDR3 loop is CASSSTGQETQYF. The CDR3 DNA sequence: TGTGCCAGCAGCTCGACAGGGCAGGAGACCCAGTACTTC. V and J are TRBV7-9 and TRBJ2-5, with 7 bases identical to TRBD1. J lost 5 bases, V lost 4 bases, and 4 bases had no gene match. The CDR3 has 13 residues. Germline V lookup: CDR1 SEHNR, CDR2 FQNEAQ (reference sequence).

The rearrangement links TRBV25-1 to TRBJ2-1; 7 nucleotides line up with TRBD1. Germline-derived CDR1 and CDR2 are MGHDK and SYGVNS. This CDR3 contains 16 residues. Losses at the gene ends were 2 bases for V and 3 bases for J; bases not matched to a gene: 7. The CDR3 sequence is CASSEGDSVNYNEQFF. Written as DNA, the CDR3 is TGTGCCAGCAGTGAAGGGGACAGCGTCAACTACAATGAGCAGTTCTTC.

V and J are TRBV6-1 and TRBJ2-5; TRBD2 matches 10 bases. Trimming at V came to 11 bases and at J to 5 bases, leaving 11 bases not matched to a gene. Per germline, CDR1 MNHNS and CDR2 SASEGT. This CDR3 comprises 14 residues. CDR3 region: CACWLAGGGETQYF. As DNA, the CDR3 is TGTGCCTGCTGGTTAGCGGGGGGCGGGGAGACCCAGTACTTC.

The chain is built from TRBV19 and TRBJ1-1; maybe TRBD1 (6 bases). CDR3 length: 13 residues. Trimming took off 3 bases at V and 5 bases at J, with 10 bases between the two ends. Germline CDR1 reads LNHDA; CDR2 reads SQIVND (reference sequence). The CDR3 here is CASSISGVTEAFF. CDR3 DNA: TGTGCCAGTAGTATTTCAGGGGTGACTGAAGCTTTCTTT.

This chain links TRBV27 with TRBJ2-1, with 15 bases matching TRBD2. V gave up 6 bases and J gave up 7 bases; unmatched junction bases: 4. CDR1 is MNHEY and CDR2 is SMNVEV in the germline V gene (reference sequence). The CDR3 consists of 15 residues. The CDR3 spells CASRIGTSGGNEQFF. The DNA of the CDR3 is TGTGCCAGCAGGATCGGGACTAGCGGGGGGAATGAGCAGTTCTTC.

V gene TRBV4-3 combines with J gene TRBJ1-3; D unresolved. The CDR3 contains 15 residues. Deletions cut 1 base from V and 2 bases from J, with 9 bases between. CDR1 is LGHNA and CDR2 is YSLEER in the germline V gene. Here the CDR3 DNA reads TGCGCCAGCAGCCAAGCCCCATCCCCTGGAAACACCATATATTTT. This encodes CASSQAPSPGNTIYF.

The rearrangement joins TRBV6-5 to TRBJ2-1; tentative D call: TRBD1 (5 bases). This CDR3 has 12 residues. Deletions cut 8 bases from V and 16 bases from J, with 21 bases between. Germline V CDR1 and CDR2: MNHEY, SVGAGI. The DNA for the CDR3 is TGTGCCAGCCTTTCTACCGGGCCACAGGTATTCTTC. This gives the protein CASLSTGPQVFF.

The chain has TRBV7-9 and TRBJ1-5, with D perhaps matching TRBD1 (6 bases). CDR3 length equals 15 residues. Per germline, CDR1 SEHNR and CDR2 FQNEAQ (reference sequence). The V and J ends lost 0 bases and 6 bases respectively, with 12 bases between them. The CDR3 loop is CASSLAGGVGQPQHF. The CDR3 DNA reads as TGTGCCAGCAGCTTAGCAGGGGGGGTAGGTCAGCCCCAGCATTTT.

The chain couples TRBV7-8 to TRBJ1-1; perhaps TRBD1 as D (6 bases). The CDR3 extends over 15 amino acids. V was pared by 1 base and J by 1 base, with 10 bases between. The germline CDR1 and CDR2 sequences are SGHVS and FQNEAQ. CDR3 in amino acids: CASSLVEGGNTEAFF. For the CDR3, the DNA is TGTGCCAGCAGCTTAGTGGAAGGGGGGAACACTGAAGCTTTCTTT.

The chain uses TRBV27 and TRBJ1-4; 9 bases align to TRBD1. This CDR3 region has 17 residues. Losses at the gene ends were 4 bases for V and 6 bases for J; bases not matched to a gene: 12. Looked up from germline, CDR1 is MNHEY and CDR2 is SMNVEV (reference sequence). The CDR3 bases are TGTGCCAGCAGTTCAGCATCACAGGGGGCTCTTTATGAAAAACTGTTTTTT. Protein product: CASSSASQGALYEKLFF.

This clone was observed a handful of times. V usage is TRBV29-1 and J usage is TRBJ1-1; tentatively, D is TRBD1 (5 bases). The CDR3 extends over 18 amino acids. Trimming shortened V by 8 bases and J by 2 bases, and 30 bases separated the two germline ends. Germline V gene sequence: CDR1 SQVTM, CDR2 ANQGSEA. The DNA for the CDR3 is TGCAGCTCCTTCGGTTGGGTTATGGGGCCCAACCGAAACACTGAAGCTTTCTTT. This encodes CSSFGWVMGPNRNTEAFF.

This clone was detected only a few times. V and J are TRBV27 and TRBJ1-3; 7 bases match TRBD1. The germline V gene encodes CDR1 MNHEY and CDR2 SMNVEV (reference sequence). The CDR3 has 16 amino acids. The J segment lost 0 bases and the V segment lost 3 bases, leaving 5 bases of the junction unmatched. The CDR3 protein is CASSFPWTGSGNTIYF. The CDR3 DNA sequence: TGTGCCAGCAGTTTTCCTTGGACAGGCTCTGGAAACACCATATATTTT.

CDR3 region: CASSIPTGNTEAFF. CDR3 in DNA: TGCGCCAGCAGCATCCCTACAGGGAACACTGAAGCTTTCTTT. J is TRBJ1-1 and V is TRBV5-1; possibly TRBD1 for D (5 bases). The CDR3 has 14 residues. With 4 bases removed from V and 1 base from J, the gap between germline ends came to 11 bases. CDR1 and CDR2 from the germline V gene are SGHRS and YFSETQ. Supplemented by reference TRBV5-1 and TRBJ1-1, the full variable domain reads KAGVTQTPRYLIKTRGQQVTLSCSPISGHRSVSWYQQTPGQGLQFLFEYFSETQRNKGNFPGRFSGRQFSNSRSEMNVSTLELGDSALYLCASSIPTGNTEAFFGQGTRLTVV.

The rearrangement joins TRBV4-1 to TRBJ1-6; 10 bases agree with TRBD1. Trimming removed 1 base from V and 7 bases from J; junction bases left unmatched: 4. Germline assignment: CDR1 MGHRA and CDR2 YSYEKL. This CDR3 has 16 residues. The CDR3 spells CASSQGPGQGNSPLHF. Written as DNA, the CDR3 is TGCGCCAGCAGCCAAGGGCCGGGACAGGGGAATTCACCCCTCCACTTT.

The V call is TRBV2, the J call TRBJ1-1; maybe TRBD1 (5 bases). V dropped 6 bases and J dropped 0 bases, with 17 bases sitting between them. Germline loops: CDR1 SNHLY, CDR2 FYNNEI. CDR3 size: 16 residues. CDR3 region: CASRQGAVILNTEAFF. CDR3 in DNA: TGTGCCAGCAGACAAGGGGCGGTCATATTGAACACTGAAGCTTTCTTT.

This chain links TRBV7-8 with TRBJ2-5; tentative D call: TRBD1 (6 bases). Germline assignment: CDR1 SGHVS and CDR2 FQNEAQ. This CDR3 is built from 16 residues. V was clipped by 6 bases and J by 1 base, with 18 bases between them. DNA of the CDR3: TGTGCCAGCAGTGGGTACCGACAGGCGCTCCAAGAGACCCAGTACTTC. Residues: CASSGYRQALQETQYF.

This chain joins TRBV9 and TRBJ2-2; tentatively, D is TRBD1 (5 bases). V gave up 6 bases and J gave up 5 bases, with 17 bases separating them. CDR3 size: 15 residues. Looked up from germline, CDR1 is SGDLS and CDR2 is YYNGEE. Here the CDR3 reads CASTRENRLTGELFF. The CDR3 DNA follows: TGTGCCAGCACCCGTGAGAACAGGTTAACCGGGGAGCTGTTTTTT.

The chain couples TRBV5-1 to TRBJ2-7, with D possibly matching TRBD1 (6 bases). Trimming stripped 4 bases from V and 1 base from J, with 12 bases between. Germline CDR1 reads SGHRS; CDR2 reads YFSETQ. The CDR3 is made up of 14 amino acids. Written as DNA, the CDR3 is TGCGCCAGCAGCCCTACGACAGGTTCCTACGAGCAGTACTTC. Translating gives CASSPTTGSYEQYF.

The chain has TRBV5-1 and TRBJ2-7; possible D gene TRBD2, 6 bases. This CDR3 region has 16 residues. The V end lost 3 bases, the J end lost 1 base, and 17 bases lay between the germline ends. The germline V gene has CDR1 SGHRS and CDR2 YFSETQ. The CDR3 sequence: CASSWGLSNPSYEQYF. The CDR3 DNA is TGCGCCAGCAGCTGGGGACTCTCCAATCCATCCTACGAGCAGTACTTC.

The rearrangement links TRBV5-6 to TRBJ1-2; 7 bases are shared with TRBD1. The J segment lost 3 bases and the V segment lost 0 bases, leaving 5 bases of the junction unmatched. This CDR3 region has 15 residues. Germline values: CDR1 SGHDT, CDR2 YYEEEE. The CDR3 region has the DNA TGTGCCAGCAGCTTGGAGGGGGCGGTTTACTATGGCTACACCTTC. It is translated as CASSLEGAVYYGYTF.

J is TRBJ2-7 and V is TRBV28, with D maybe TRBD2 (6 bases). This CDR3 has 12 amino acids. Trimming left V 7 bases short and J 0 bases short, with 7 bases between. Germline V lookup: CDR1 MDHEN, CDR2 SYDVKM. CDR3 amino acids: CASISGSYEQYF. The CDR3 coding sequence is TGTGCCAGCATTAGCGGCTCCTACGAGCAGTACTTC.

The CDR3 sequence is CASSPAAGGTEDTQYF. The CDR3 bases are TGTGCCAGCAGCCCCGCGGCGGGGGGCACAGAGGATACGCAGTATTTT. The genes are TRBV7-9 and TRBJ2-3, with TRBD2 matching 8 bases. CDR1 SEHNR and CDR2 FQNEAQ come from the germline V gene (reference sequence). The CDR3 totals 16 residues. V dropped 5 bases and J dropped 6; count of bases not matched to a gene: 13.

This clone was observed a few times. The chain has TRBV4-2 and TRBJ2-3, with D tentatively TRBD2 (6 bases). This CDR3 is 15 amino acids long. V dropped 7 bases and J dropped 1 base, with 15 bases sitting between them. Per the germline V gene, CDR1 is LGHNA and CDR2 is YNFKEQ. CDR3 sequence: CASTQETGGTDTQYF. In nucleotides, the CDR3 is TGTGCCAGCACCCAGGAGACGGGGGGCACAGATACGCAGTATTTT.

This sequence joins TRBV28 and TRBJ2-7; possible D gene TRBD1, 5 bases. Germline lookup yields CDR1 MDHEN and CDR2 SYDVKM. Deletions cut 7 bases from V and 1 base from J, with 14 bases between. This CDR3 contains 14 residues. For the CDR3, the DNA is TGTGCCAGCATGGGGCAGGCCCCTTCCTACGAGCAGTACTTC. Translation: CASMGQAPSYEQYF. Variable domain in full (rest from reference TRBV28 and TRBJ2-7): DVKVTQSSRYLVKRTGEKVFLECVQDMDHENMFWYRQDPGLGLRLIYFSYDVKMKEKGDIPEGYSVSREKKERFSLILESASTNQTSMYLCASMGQAPSYEQYFGPGTRLTVT.